This T cell receptor beta chain was captured in a study of blood T cell repertoires in COVID-19. Turning to the study itself: PBMCs, B-cell-depleted T cells, or T cells provided the cDNA or gDNA that made up the material.

Participant age was roughly 18 to 90 years, and participants resided in 25 or so US areas. This CDR3 spans 15 amino acids. The germline CDR1 and CDR2 sequences are MNHEY and SVGEGT. Trimming took off 2 bases at V and 4 bases at J, with 14 bases between the two ends. Original methodology: Nucleated cell counts were estimated from reference gene primer amplification. Sequenced by immunoSEQ multiplex PCR; TCRdb stores in-frame clones only, minus some. V and J calls and clone size come straight from that table; D and trimming were deduced from the DNA. The sample lists approximately 390,000 clones; 80% to 90% were seen once.

The sequenced material came from PBMCs or T cells enriched from blood (not recorded which). The chain has TRBV6-2 or TRBV6-3 and TRBJ2-5, with TRBD2 as a possible D gene (6 bases). The clonotype was recovered from a woman between 50 and 59 years old who had recovered from COVID-19. CDR3 residues: CASSYPGSGGETQYF. CDR3 in DNA: TGTGCCAGCAGTTACCCTGGGTCCGGGGGAGAGACCCAGTACTTC.